The rows below give T cell receptor beta chains drawn from one sample of a study of tumor-infiltrating lymphocytes in primary liver carcinoma. TCRdb reprocessed the multiplex PCR reads via MiXCR and lists one record per CDR3 protein. The sample lists around 210,000 distinct CDR3 sequences, about 61% seen once, with about 7.1% in the top ten. The sequencing sample was made of peripheral blood. These receptors came from a woman in her sixties with primary liver carcinoma and hepatitis B virus infection. The CDR3 runs from the conserved cysteine through the conserved F or W. The order of the fields is V gene, clone size, J gene, D gene, CDR3 DNA, CDR3 protein. The D gene is left open where the match is weak. Some rows have no size entry. The others give once, few or many, or a class for an expanded clone.

>TRBV11-2|-|TRBJ2-1|-
TGTGCCAGCAGACGGGCTCGGAGGGGAACCGAGCAGTTCTTC
CASRRARRGTEQFF
>TRBV11-2|-|TRBJ1-1|-
TGTGCCAGCAGCTTCGAGAGGGAAGTACGAGCCTTCTTT
CASSFEREVRAFF
>TRBV5-6|-|TRBJ2-5|TRBD2
TGTGCCAGCAGCCTTAGCGGGAGCAACCAAGAGGCCCAGTACTTC
CASSLSGSNQEAQYF
>TRBV5-4|-|TRBJ2-1|-
TGTGTCAGCAGCTTACTGCGGACTATCGGGTCCAATGAGCAGTTCTTC
CVSSLLRTIGSNEQFF
>TRBV6-1|many|TRBJ2-3|-
TGTGCCAGCAGTGACCCAGGAAATACGCAGTATTTT
CASSDPGNTQYF
>TRBV12-3/TRBV12-4|-|TRBJ2-1|-
TGTGCCAGCAGTCCCCTTGTCTCTAGCTTCAACAATGAGCAGATCTTC
CASSPLVSSFNNEQIF
>TRBV12-3/TRBV12-4|-|TRBJ1-4|-
TGTGCCAATAGTCTATCGGGTCTAGAAAAACTGTTTTTT
CANSLSGLEKLFF
>TRBV6-2/TRBV6-3|-|TRBJ2-6|-
TGTGCCATCAAGGGCAGGTTTCCTTCAGGGGTCAACGTCCTGACTTTC
CAIKGRFPSGVNVLTF
>TRBV11-2|once|TRBJ2-1|-
TGTGTCAGCAGCTTAGATTTTGTTTCTGAGCAGTCCTTC
CVSSLDFVSEQSF
>TRBV14|few|TRBJ2-7|-
TGTGCCAGCAGCCAAGGGCCTCGAAACAGGGCCACCTACGAGCAGTACTTC
CASSQGPRNRATYEQYF
>TRBV12-5|-|TRBJ2-7|-
TGTGCTAGTGGTTTGGGGACCTGCGAGCAGTACTTC
CASGLGTCEQYF
>TRBV4-1|-|TRBJ2-5|TRBD2
TGCGCCAGAAGCCAAGAATGTAGCGGGAGGGCGGGAACCCAGTACTTC
CARSQECSGRAGTQYF
>TRBV4-1|few|TRBJ1-5|-
TGCGCCAGCGGAAGGAGCAATCAGCCCCAGCATTTT
CASGRSNQPQHF
>TRBV11-2|medium-sized|TRBJ2-3|-
TGTGCCAGCAGCTTACTCGTCGGCACAGATACGCAGTATTTT
CASSLLVGTDTQYF
>TRBV6-5|-|TRBJ1-1|TRBD1
TGTGCCAGCAGTTACCTCGGAGGGGGCGCTGAAGCTTTCTTC
CASSYLGGGAEAFF
>TRBV12-3/TRBV12-4|once|TRBJ1-5|-
TGTGCCAGTATGTGGGGAAATCAGTCCCAGCATTTT
CASMWGNQSQHF
>TRBV6-1|-|TRBJ2-7|-
TGTGCCAGCAGTCCCCGGACTTGTGACTCCTACGAGCAGTACTTC
CASSPRTCDSYEQYF
>TRBV7-9|few|TRBJ1-4|-
TGTGCCAGCGAAAATGAAAAACTGTTTTTT
CASENEKLFF
>TRBV11-2|-|TRBJ2-2|-
TGTGCCAGTCGACCCCTAGGGGGCGGGGAAAACACCGGGGAGCTGTTTTTT
CASRPLGGGENTGELFF
>TRBV6-6|many|TRBJ2-7|-
TGTGCCAGCAGCCCTCTCTACGAGCAGTACTTC
CASSPLYEQYF
>TRBV6-5|-|TRBJ2-7|TRBD1
TGTGCCAGCAGTACGCCGGGACAGGGGGATTACGAGCACTACTTC
CASSTPGQGDYEHYF
>TRBV11-3|-|TRBJ2-2|TRBD1
TGTGCCAGCACCCCACGGACAGGGGGTCCCGGGGAGCTGTTTTTT
CASTPRTGGPGELFF
>TRBV13|once|TRBJ2-7|-
TGTGCCAGCAGCTTAGATGTTGGGACAAGGAGGGGTTACGAGCAGTACTTC
CASSLDVGTRRGYEQYF